This TCR beta chain was recorded in a study of blood T cell repertoires in COVID-19. Whole-study context: The samples span acute and convalescent COVID-19 from the United States, Italy and Spain. The cDNA or gDNA used as material had been derived from T cells, B-cell-depleted T cells, or PBMCs.

The V end lost 3 bases, the J end lost 4 bases, and 13 bases lay between the germline ends. Germline CDR1 is SGHTA and CDR2 is FQGNSA. This CDR3 has 15 residues. Profiling relied on immunoSEQ multiplex PCR, and the TCRdb table lists in-frame clones only, not all of them. The sample has approximately 170,000 clones; more than 80% are singletons. Sequencing input: peripheral blood. This receptor was taken from a woman in her sixties or seventies with COVID-19, enrolled during active disease. The rearrangement links TRBV7-2 to TRBJ2-1, with a possible D match to TRBD1 (6 bases). For the CDR3, the DNA is TGTGCCAGCAGCTTCCGGGACACACTGTACAATGAGCAGTTCTTC. Its protein is CASSFRDTLYNEQFF. Full variable domain (remainder filled in from reference TRBV7-2 and TRBJ2-1): GAGVSQSPSNKVTEKGKDVELRCDPISGHTALYWYRQSLGQGLEFLIYFQGNSAPDKSGLPSDRFSAERTGGSVSTLTIQRTQQEDSAVYLCASSFRDTLYNEQFFGPGTRLTVL.